A single sample gave rise to the 22 T cell receptor beta chains below, sequenced in a study of blood T cell repertoires in COVID-19. Some clones are missing from TCRdb's copy, which holds only in-frame ones; the method was immunoSEQ multiplex PCR. The sample lists 300,000 to 400,000 clones, roughly 87% seen once, with roughly 8.9% in the top ten. What was sequenced was peripheral blood. These receptors all come from a young man with COVID-19, enrolled during active disease.

The rearrangement uses TRBV9 and TRBJ1-3, with D possibly matching TRBD1 (5 bases). This CDR3 contains 14 residues. Trimming removed 6 bases at V and 0 bases at J, with 10 bases between. CDR1 SGDLS and CDR2 YYNGEE come from the germline V gene. Here the CDR3 DNA reads TGTGCCAGCACCCGGGGGGACTCTGGAAACACCATATATTTT. This encodes CASTRGDSGNTIYF.

The chain joins TRBV5-5 to TRBJ1-1, with D tentatively TRBD1 (6 bases). Germline lookup yields CDR1 SGHKS and CDR2 YYEKEE (reference sequence). The CDR3 covers 17 residues. The germline V and J ends were trimmed by 1 base and 1 base, with 17 bases remaining between them. CDR3 nucleotide sequence: TGTGCCAGCAGCTTGTGGTTACAGGGTGGTGCGAACACTGAAGCTTTCTTT. Encoded protein: CASSLWLQGGANTEAFF.

This chain connects TRBV5-1 to TRBJ2-7; 9 positions match TRBD1. This CDR3 has 14 residues. The V segment lost 3 bases and the J segment 4 bases; nucleotides outside the gene matches: 5. Germline V CDR1 and CDR2: SGHRS, YFSETQ. CDR3 sequence (DNA): TGCGCCAGCAGCTCCCGGGACAGGGAATACGAGCAGTACTTC. Translated: CASSSRDREYEQYF.

V and J are TRBV3-1 (or the pseudogene TRBV3-2) and TRBJ2-7, with TRBD1 as a possible D gene (5 bases). The V and J ends lost 0 bases and 3 bases respectively, with 12 bases between them. The CDR3 contains 15 residues. Per the germline V gene, CDR1 is LGHDT and CDR2 is YNNKEL (reference sequence). The DNA for the CDR3 is TGTGCCAGCAGCCAAGATGGGGCAGTCCTCTACGAGCAGTACTTC. Its protein product is CASSQDGAVLYEQYF.

The table lists this clone with a count of one. J is TRBJ2-7 and V is TRBV6-5, with 12 bases lining up with TRBD2. Trimming took 6 bases from V and 4 from J; bases not matched to a gene: 7. CDR1 MNHEY and CDR2 SVGAGI come from the germline V gene. This CDR3 comprises 15 residues. The CDR3 DNA is TGTGCCAGCAGGCCTCTAGCGGGAGGGCCGTACGAGCAGTACTTC. Encoded protein: CASRPLAGGPYEQYF.

V is TRBV28 and J is TRBJ2-7, with 7 positions matching TRBD1. The CDR3 is 15 amino acids. In germline, CDR1 is MDHEN, CDR2 SYDVKM. Unmatched junction bases numbered 9, after V lost 5 bases and J lost 2 bases. CDR3 DNA: TGTGCCAGCAGTCCCGGGACAGCGGCTCCCTACGAGCAGTACTTC. Protein: CASSPGTAAPYEQYF.

This chain joins TRBV11-2 and TRBJ2-7; D might be TRBD2 (7 bases). Germline values: CDR1 SGHAT, CDR2 FQNNGV. CDR3 size: 16 residues. The germline V and J ends were trimmed by 3 bases and 0 bases, with 15 bases remaining between them. The CDR3 DNA sequence: TGTGCCAGCAGCTTCTTTCAGGGGAGGGGCTCCTACGAGCAGTACTTC. Its protein product is CASSFFQGRGSYEQYF.

The chain carries TRBV7-3 and TRBJ2-5, with D unresolved. The CDR3 covers 16 residues. V was shortened by 11 bases and J by 2 bases, with 24 bases between the two germline ends. Germline V gene data show CDR1 as SGHTA and CDR2 as FQGTGA. CDR3 protein: CAGRLANPTVQETQYF. DNA of the CDR3: TGTGCCGGAAGACTCGCCAATCCGACGGTGCAAGAGACCCAGTACTTC.

DNA of the CDR3: TGTGCCAGCAGCTTAGCCGCGGGACAGTTTAATGAAAAACTGTTTTTT. Translation: CASSLAAGQFNEKLFF. This chain uses TRBV11-3 with TRBJ1-4, with 7 bases identical to TRBD1. Germline-derived CDR1 and CDR2 are SGHNT and YENEEA. The J segment lost 4 bases and the V segment lost 1 base, leaving 6 bases of the junction unmatched. The CDR3 has 16 amino acids.

This sequence joins TRBV19 and TRBJ1-1, with unresolved D. The V end was cut by 3 bases, the J end by 1 base, with 12 bases between. CDR1 is LNHDA and CDR2 is SQIVND in the germline V gene (reference sequence). The CDR3 totals 15 residues. DNA for the CDR3: TGTGCCAGTAGTATGAGTGGGCTGACGAACACTGAAGCTTTCTTT. Its translation: CASSMSGLTNTEAFF. Variable domain in full (rest from reference TRBV19 and TRBJ1-1): DGGITQSPKYLFRKEGQNVTLSCEQNLNHDAMYWYRQDPGQGLRLIYYSQIVNDFQKGDIAEGYSVSREKKESFPLTVTSAQKNPTAFYLCASSMSGLTNTEAFFGQGTRLTVV.

This rearrangement joins TRBV5-6 to TRBJ2-7; D gene uncertain. Deletions cut 0 bases from V and 0 bases from J, with 10 bases between. Germline CDR1 reads SGHDT; CDR2 reads YYEEEE. The CDR3 covers 15 residues. The chain's CDR3 is CASSLVNTISYEQYF. The DNA of the CDR3 is TGTGCCAGCAGCTTGGTCAACACGATCTCCTACGAGCAGTACTTC.

The gene calls are TRBV6-4 and TRBJ1-3, with D tentatively TRBD1 (6 bases). This CDR3 has 14 amino acids. CDR1 MRHNA and CDR2 SNTAGT come from the germline V gene. The V and J ends lost 10 bases and 4 bases respectively, with 17 bases between them. DNA for the CDR3: TGTGCCATCCCTCTGGGGGCTAGGGGAAACACCATATATTTT. This gives the protein CAIPLGARGNTIYF.

This sequence joins TRBV7-9 and TRBJ1-2; TRBD1 matches 7 bases. The CDR3 extends over 16 amino acids. The junction had 15 bases not matched to a gene; V was cut back by 5 bases and J by 6 bases. Germline V lookup: CDR1 SEHNR, CDR2 FQNEAQ (reference sequence). The CDR3 DNA is TGTGCCAGCAGCCCAGGACAGGCGAACCCGGGGCATGGCTACACCTTC. Protein sequence: CASSPGQANPGHGYTF.

The chain carries TRBV6-5 and TRBJ1-5, with a tentative D call TRBD1 (5 bases). CDR3 size: 15 residues. V lost 2 bases to trimming and J lost 3 bases, with 11 bases between them. Per germline, CDR1 MNHEY and CDR2 SVGAGI. CDR3 sequence (DNA): TGTGCCAGCAGTTACCGATCAGGGTTCAATCAGCCCCAGCATTTT. It translates to CASSYRSGFNQPQHF.

CDR3 protein: CASSYPKGVQGGSGANVLTF. Written as DNA, the CDR3 is TGTGCCAGCAGTTACCCGAAGGGGGTTCAAGGGGGCTCTGGGGCCAACGTCCTGACTTTC. The V and J genes are TRBV6-2 or TRBV6-3 and TRBJ2-6, with D tentatively TRBD1 (6 bases). Germline-derived CDR1 and CDR2 are MNHEY and SVGEGT. The length of the CDR3 is 20 residues. Trimming removed 2 bases from V and 0 bases from J, with 20 bases in between.

This clone was seen once. The chain combines TRBV7-2 with TRBJ2-2; D is possibly TRBD2 (5 bases). The CDR3 length is 16 residues. Trimming stripped 1 base from V and 6 bases from J, with 15 bases between. CDR1 is SGHTA and CDR2 is FQGNSA in the germline V gene. For the CDR3, the DNA is TGTGCCAGCAGCTTAGTAGCGCTAGTTTACTCCGGGGAGCTGTTTTTT. This gives the protein CASSLVALVYSGELFF.

The chain combines TRBV19 with TRBJ2-7; D gene ambiguous. Trimming took off 4 bases at V and 6 bases at J, with 16 bases between the two ends. This CDR3 comprises 14 residues. Germline lookup yields CDR1 LNHDA and CDR2 SQIVND (reference sequence). CDR3 nucleotide sequence: TGTGCCAGTAGTACGGCCGGGTCCCTGGGCGAGCAGTACTTC. Amino acids: CASSTAGSLGEQYF.

This clone showed up just once. The chain carries TRBV2 and TRBJ2-1; D gene ambiguous. The V gene lost 6 bases and the J gene lost 4 bases, with 10 bases spanning the gap. The CDR3 is 13 residues long. The germline gives CDR1 SNHLY, CDR2 FYNNEI. The CDR3, as DNA: TGTGCCAGCAGAGACAATCGATACAATGAGCAGTTCTTC. It codes for CASRDNRYNEQFF.

The genes are TRBV5-1 and TRBJ2-5, with a weak D call TRBD1 (7 bases). The CDR3 contains 14 residues. CDR1 is SGHRS, CDR2 YFSETQ, per germline. V was trimmed by 4 bases and J by 8 bases, leaving 18 bases between them. CDR3 sequence (DNA): TGCGCCAGCAGCCTGGGGGCGGGACAGAATACCCAGTACTTC. It translates to CASSLGAGQNTQYF.

The chain links TRBV6-5 to TRBJ2-7; D not resolved. Germline values: CDR1 MNHEY, CDR2 SVGAGI. Trimming cost V 8 bases and J 3 bases, with 14 bases left between them. There are 13 residues in the CDR3. This chain's CDR3 is CASAAAPDYEQYF. The CDR3 region has the DNA TGTGCCAGCGCGGCAGCCCCAGACTACGAGCAGTACTTC.

The chain has TRBV27 and TRBJ2-2; 7 nucleotides agree with TRBD1. Germline V gene lookup returns CDR1 MNHEY and CDR2 SMNVEV (reference sequence). The length of the CDR3 is 17 residues. V lost 5 bases to trimming and J lost 2 bases; unmatched junction nucleotides: 11. This CDR3 is CASSHRRTGINTGELFF. For the CDR3, the DNA is TGTGCCAGCAGTCACCGTCGGACAGGAATCAACACCGGGGAGCTGTTTTTT.

CDR3 residues: CATSDPSVEETQYF. In DNA, the CDR3 is TGTGCCACCAGTGATCCTAGCGTGGAAGAGACCCAGTACTTC. This chain connects TRBV24-1 to TRBJ2-5, with a possible D match to TRBD2 (6 bases). The length of the CDR3 is 14 residues. V lost 3 bases to trimming and J lost 3 bases, with 10 bases between them. Germline CDR1 and CDR2: KGHDR and SFDVKD.